This T cell receptor (beta chain) emerged from a study of cytomegalovirus exposure and HLA in healthy donors. About the research overall: It was reported in a later analysis that the 90 to 150 validation repertoires used the same platform as the approximately 670 first-cohort repertoires.

Donors came from a validation cohort of over 100 subjects, distinct from the first 666-subject cohort. Sequenced by immunoSEQ multiplex PCR; TCRdb stores in-frame clones only, minus some. The sample contains 90,000 to 120,000 clones, approximately 96% of which appear only once. General study findings and limits: Clusters of TCRs from the first cohort tended to co-occur in the 90 to 150 validation repertoires (as a later analysis found).

The length of the CDR3 is 15 residues. V shed 7 bases and J shed 1 base, with 16 bases lying between them. Germline CDR1 and CDR2: MNHNS and SASEGT. Details on this clone: Its cognate antigen is unknown.

This TCR was recovered from a woman younger than 35 in good health and CMV-seronegative. The V and J genes are TRBV6-1 and TRBJ1-1; D not resolved. Sequencing was done on a sample of PBMCs. CDR3 coding DNA: TGTGCCAGCAAACCCTATGACTCCCGGAACACTGAAGCTTTCTTT. This sequence encodes CASKPYDSRNTEAFF.